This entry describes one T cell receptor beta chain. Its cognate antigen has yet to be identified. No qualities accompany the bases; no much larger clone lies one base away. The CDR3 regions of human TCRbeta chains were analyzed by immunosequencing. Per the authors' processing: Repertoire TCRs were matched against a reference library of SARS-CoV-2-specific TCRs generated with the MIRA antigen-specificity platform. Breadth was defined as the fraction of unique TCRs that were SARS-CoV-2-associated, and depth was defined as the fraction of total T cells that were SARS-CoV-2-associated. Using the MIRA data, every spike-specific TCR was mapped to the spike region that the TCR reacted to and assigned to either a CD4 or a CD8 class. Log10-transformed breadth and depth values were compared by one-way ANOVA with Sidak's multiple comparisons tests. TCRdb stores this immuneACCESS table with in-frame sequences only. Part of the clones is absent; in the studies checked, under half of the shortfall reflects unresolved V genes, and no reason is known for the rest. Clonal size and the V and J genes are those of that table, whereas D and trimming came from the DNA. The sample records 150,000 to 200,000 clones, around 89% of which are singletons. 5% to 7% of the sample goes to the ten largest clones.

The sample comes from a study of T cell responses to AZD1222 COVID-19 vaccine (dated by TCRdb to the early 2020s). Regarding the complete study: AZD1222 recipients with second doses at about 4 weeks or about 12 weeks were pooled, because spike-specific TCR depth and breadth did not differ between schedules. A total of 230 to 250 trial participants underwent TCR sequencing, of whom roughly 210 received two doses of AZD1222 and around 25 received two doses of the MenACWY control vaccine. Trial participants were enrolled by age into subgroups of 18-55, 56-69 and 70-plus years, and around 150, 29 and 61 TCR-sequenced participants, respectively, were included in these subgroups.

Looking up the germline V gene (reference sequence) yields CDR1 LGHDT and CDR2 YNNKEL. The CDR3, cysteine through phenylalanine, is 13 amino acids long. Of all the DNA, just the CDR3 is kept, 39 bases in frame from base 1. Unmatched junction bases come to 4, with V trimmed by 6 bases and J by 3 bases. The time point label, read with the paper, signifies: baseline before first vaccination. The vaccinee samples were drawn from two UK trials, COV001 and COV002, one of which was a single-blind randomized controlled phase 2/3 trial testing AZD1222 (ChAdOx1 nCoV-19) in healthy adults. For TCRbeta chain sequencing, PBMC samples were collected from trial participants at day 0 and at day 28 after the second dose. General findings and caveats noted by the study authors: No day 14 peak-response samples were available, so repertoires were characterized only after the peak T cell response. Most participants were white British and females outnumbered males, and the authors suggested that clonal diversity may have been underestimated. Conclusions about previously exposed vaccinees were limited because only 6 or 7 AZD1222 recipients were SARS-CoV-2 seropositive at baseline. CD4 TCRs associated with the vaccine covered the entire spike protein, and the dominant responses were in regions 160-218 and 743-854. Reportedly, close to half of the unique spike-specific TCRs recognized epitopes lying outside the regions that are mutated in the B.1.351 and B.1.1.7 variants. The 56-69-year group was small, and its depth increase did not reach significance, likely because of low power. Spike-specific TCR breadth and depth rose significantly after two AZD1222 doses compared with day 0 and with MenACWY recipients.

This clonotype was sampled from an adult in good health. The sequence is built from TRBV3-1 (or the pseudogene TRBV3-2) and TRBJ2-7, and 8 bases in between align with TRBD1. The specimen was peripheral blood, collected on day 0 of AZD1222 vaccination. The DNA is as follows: TGTGCCAGCAGACCAGGGGGCAGCTACGAGCAGTACTTC. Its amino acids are CASRPGGSYEQYF.